This T cell receptor (beta chain) was retrieved from a study of beta chain features in type 1 diabetes. Findings and limits, study-wide: Researchers report that Type 1 diabetes patients had moderately but significantly shorter TCRB CDR3s across all four CD4+ subsets.

This clone showed up just a few times. Its specificity is unknown. The authors reverse transcribed all of the isolated RNA, so sequencing captured expressed TCRB transcripts. Method: immunoSEQ multiplex PCR; TCRdb's copy keeps in-frame clones and lacks some. The sample includes 550,000 to 850,000 clones, around 15% of them seen just once. The V end lost 5 bases, the J end lost 3 bases, and 13 bases lay between the germline ends. Looked up from germline, CDR1 is MNHEY and CDR2 is SVGAGI. The CDR3 is 14 amino acids. The sequence was collected from a man younger than 35 with type 1 diabetes. The rearrangement links TRBV6-5 to TRBJ1-2; D gene ambiguous. Sequencing was carried out using naive CD4+ T cells from blood. CDR3 sequence (DNA): TGTGCCAGCAGTCGGGGTGGCGGAGACTATGGCTACACCTTC. Translation: CASSRGGGDYGYTF.